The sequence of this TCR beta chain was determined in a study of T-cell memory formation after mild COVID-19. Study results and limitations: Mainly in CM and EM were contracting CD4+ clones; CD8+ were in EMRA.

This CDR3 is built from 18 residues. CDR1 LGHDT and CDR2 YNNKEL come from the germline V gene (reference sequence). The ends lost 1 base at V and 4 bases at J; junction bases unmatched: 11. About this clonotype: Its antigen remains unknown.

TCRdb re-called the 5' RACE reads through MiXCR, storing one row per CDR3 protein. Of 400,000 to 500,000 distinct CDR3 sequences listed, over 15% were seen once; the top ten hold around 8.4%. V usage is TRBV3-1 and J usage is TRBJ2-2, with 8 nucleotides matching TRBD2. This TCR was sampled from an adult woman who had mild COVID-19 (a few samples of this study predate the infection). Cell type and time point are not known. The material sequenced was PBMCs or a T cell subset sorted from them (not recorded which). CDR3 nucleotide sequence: TGTGCCAGCAGCCAAGTCGGCGGCGGGGGGCGTGGCACCGGGGAGCTGTTTTTT. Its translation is CASSQVGGGGRGTGELFF.